The entry below gives a single T cell receptor (beta chain) sequence along with its context. As processed by the authors: Cell counts per sample came from amplifying reference gene primers. The method was immunoSEQ multiplex PCR; TCRdb's version includes in-frame clones alone and lacks a portion of them. V and J calls and clone size come straight from that table; D and trimming were deduced from the DNA. Of some 200,000 clones listed, about four fifths are singletons. These data originate in a study of blood T cell repertoires in COVID-19. Study in general: Whether acute or convalescent, the COVID-19 samples came from the United States, Italy and Spain. The cDNA or gDNA used as material had been derived from T cells, B-cell-depleted T cells, or PBMCs.

In germline, CDR1 is MNHEY, CDR2 SMNVEV (reference sequence). Trimming pared 2 bases from V and 4 bases from J, leaving 9 bases between. The CDR3 runs to 14 residues. Enrolment of Seattle patients took place during active infection, and they were followed longitudinally. The sequencing sample was made of peripheral blood. The chain couples TRBV27 to TRBJ2-1; the D is unclear. This receptor was identified in a woman older than 75 with COVID-19, enrolled during active disease. CDR3 residues: CASSLDAVYNEQFF. The DNA of the CDR3 is TGTGCCAGCAGTTTAGACGCGGTATACAATGAGCAGTTCTTC.